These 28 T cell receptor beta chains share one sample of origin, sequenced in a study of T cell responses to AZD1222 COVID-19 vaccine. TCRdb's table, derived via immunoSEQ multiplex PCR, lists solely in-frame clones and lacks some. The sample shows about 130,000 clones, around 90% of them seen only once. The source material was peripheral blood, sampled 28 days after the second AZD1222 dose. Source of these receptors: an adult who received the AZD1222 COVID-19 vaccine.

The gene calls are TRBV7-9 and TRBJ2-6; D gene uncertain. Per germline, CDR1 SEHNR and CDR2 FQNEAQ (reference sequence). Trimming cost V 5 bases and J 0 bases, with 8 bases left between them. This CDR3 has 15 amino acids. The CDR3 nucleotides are TGTGCCAGCAGCCAACAGAGCTCTGGGGCCAACGTCCTGACTTTC. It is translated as CASSQQSSGANVLTF.

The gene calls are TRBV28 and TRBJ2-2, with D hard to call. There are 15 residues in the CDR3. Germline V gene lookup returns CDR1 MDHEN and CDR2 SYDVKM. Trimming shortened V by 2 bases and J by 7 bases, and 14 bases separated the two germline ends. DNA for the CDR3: TGTGCCAGCAGTTTACCTGGGCTCCTGCACGGGGAGCTGTTTTTT. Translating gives CASSLPGLLHGELFF.

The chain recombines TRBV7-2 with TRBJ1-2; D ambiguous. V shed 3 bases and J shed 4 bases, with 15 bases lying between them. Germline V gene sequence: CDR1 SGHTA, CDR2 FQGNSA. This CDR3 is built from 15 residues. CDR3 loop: CASSFSRGASYGYTF. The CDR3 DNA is TGTGCCAGCAGCTTCTCCCGGGGAGCCTCCTATGGCTACACCTTC.

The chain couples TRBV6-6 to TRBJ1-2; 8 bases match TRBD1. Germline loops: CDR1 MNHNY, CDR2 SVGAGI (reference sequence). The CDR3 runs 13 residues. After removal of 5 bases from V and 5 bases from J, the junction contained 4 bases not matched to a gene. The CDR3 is CASSPDRVYGYTF. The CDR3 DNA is TGTGCCAGCAGTCCGGACAGGGTTTATGGCTACACCTTC.

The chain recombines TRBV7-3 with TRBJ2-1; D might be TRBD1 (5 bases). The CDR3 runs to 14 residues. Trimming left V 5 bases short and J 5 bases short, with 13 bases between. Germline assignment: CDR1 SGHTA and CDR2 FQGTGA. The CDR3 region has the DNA TGTGCCAGCAGCCTCAACCAGGGCCACAATGAGCAGTTCTTC. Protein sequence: CASSLNQGHNEQFF.

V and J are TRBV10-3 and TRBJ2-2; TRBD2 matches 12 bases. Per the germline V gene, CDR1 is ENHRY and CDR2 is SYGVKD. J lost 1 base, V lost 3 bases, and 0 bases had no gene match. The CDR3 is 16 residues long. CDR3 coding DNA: TGTGCCATCAGTGAACTAGCGGGGGGGAACACCGGGGAGCTGTTTTTT. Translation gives CAISELAGGNTGELFF.

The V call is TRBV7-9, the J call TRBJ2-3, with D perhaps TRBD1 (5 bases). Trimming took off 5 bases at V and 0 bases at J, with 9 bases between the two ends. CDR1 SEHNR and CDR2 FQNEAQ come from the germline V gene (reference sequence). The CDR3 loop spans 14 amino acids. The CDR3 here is CASSPRQSTDTQYF. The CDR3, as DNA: TGTGCCAGCAGCCCCAGACAGAGCACAGATACGCAGTATTTT.

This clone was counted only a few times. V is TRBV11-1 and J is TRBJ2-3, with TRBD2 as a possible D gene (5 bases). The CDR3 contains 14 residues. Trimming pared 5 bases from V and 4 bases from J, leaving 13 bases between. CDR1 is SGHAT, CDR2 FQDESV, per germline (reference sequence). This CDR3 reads CASSPDLKPDTQYF. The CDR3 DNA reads TGTGCCAGCAGCCCGGACTTAAAACCAGATACGCAGTATTTT.

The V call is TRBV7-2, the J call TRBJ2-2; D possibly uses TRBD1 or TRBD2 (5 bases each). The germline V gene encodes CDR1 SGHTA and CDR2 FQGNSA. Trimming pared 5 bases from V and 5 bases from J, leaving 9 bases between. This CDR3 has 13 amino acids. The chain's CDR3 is CASSPGTTGELFF. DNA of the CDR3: TGTGCCAGCAGCCCCGGGACGACCGGGGAGCTGTTTTTT.

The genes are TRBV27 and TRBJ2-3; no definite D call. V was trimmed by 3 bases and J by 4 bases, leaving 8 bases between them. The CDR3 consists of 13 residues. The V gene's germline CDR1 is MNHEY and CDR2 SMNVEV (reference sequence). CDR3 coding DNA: TGTGCCAGCAGTTTTGTCCAGTCAGATACGCAGTATTTT. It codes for CASSFVQSDTQYF.

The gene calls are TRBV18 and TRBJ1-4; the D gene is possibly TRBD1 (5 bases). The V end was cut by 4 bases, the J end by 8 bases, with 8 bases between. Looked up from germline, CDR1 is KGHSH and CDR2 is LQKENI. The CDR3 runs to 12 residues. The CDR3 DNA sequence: TGTGCCAGCTCACTGGGACCCGAAAAACTGTTTTTT. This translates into CASSLGPEKLFF.

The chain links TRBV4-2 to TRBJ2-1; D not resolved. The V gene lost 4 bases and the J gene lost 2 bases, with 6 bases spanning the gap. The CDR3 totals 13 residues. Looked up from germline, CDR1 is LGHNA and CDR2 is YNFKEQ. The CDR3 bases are TGTGCCAGCAGCCTCGACCCCTACAATGAGCAGTTCTTC. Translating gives CASSLDPYNEQFF.

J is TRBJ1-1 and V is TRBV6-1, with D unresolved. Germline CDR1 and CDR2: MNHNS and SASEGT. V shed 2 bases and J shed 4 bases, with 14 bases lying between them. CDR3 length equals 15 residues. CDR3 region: CASSEQVVSFTEAFF. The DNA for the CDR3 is TGTGCCAGCAGTGAACAGGTAGTTTCCTTCACTGAAGCTTTCTTT.

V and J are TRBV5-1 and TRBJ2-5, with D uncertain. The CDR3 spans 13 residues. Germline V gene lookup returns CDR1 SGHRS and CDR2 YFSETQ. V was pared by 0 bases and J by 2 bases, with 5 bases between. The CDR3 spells CASSLVLQETQYF. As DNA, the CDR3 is TGCGCCAGCAGCTTGGTTTTACAAGAGACCCAGTACTTC.

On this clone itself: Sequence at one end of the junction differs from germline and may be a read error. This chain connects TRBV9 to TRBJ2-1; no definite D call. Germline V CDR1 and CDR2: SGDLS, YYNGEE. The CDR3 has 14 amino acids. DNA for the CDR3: TGTGCCAGCAGCGTAGCCCCCTCGAGCTCGCCTCCCGTCTTC. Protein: CASSVAPSSSPPVF. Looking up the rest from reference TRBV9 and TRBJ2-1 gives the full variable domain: DSGVTQTPKHLITATGQRVTLRCSPRSGDLSVYWYQQSLDQGLQFLIQYYNGEERAKGNILERFSAQQFPDLHSELNLSSLELGDSALYFCASSVAPSSSPPVFGPGTRLTVL.

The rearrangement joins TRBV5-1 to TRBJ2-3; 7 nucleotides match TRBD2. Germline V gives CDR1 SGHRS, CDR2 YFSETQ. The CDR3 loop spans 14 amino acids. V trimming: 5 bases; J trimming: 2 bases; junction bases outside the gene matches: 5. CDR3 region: CASSPRGDTDTQYF. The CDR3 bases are TGCGCCAGCAGTCCCCGGGGGGACACAGATACGCAGTATTTT.

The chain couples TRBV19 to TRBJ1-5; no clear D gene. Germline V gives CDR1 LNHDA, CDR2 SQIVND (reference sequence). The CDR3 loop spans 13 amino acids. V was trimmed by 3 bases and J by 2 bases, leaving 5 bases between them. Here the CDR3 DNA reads TGTGCCAGTAGTATGAACGGCAATCAGCCCCAGCATTTT. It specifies CASSMNGNQPQHF.

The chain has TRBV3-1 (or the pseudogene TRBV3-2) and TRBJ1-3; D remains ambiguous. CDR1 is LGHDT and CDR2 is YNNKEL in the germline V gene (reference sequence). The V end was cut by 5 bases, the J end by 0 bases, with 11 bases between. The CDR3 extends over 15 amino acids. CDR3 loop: CASSLTAISGNTIYF. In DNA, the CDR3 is TGTGCCAGCAGCTTAACAGCAATCTCTGGAAACACCATATATTTT.

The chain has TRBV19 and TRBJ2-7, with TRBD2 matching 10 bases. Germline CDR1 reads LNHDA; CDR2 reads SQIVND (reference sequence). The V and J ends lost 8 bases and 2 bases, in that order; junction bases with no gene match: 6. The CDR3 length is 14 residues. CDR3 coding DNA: TGTGCCAGTGGGAGAGCGGGAGGGCCCTACGAGCAGTACTTC. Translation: CASGRAGGPYEQYF.

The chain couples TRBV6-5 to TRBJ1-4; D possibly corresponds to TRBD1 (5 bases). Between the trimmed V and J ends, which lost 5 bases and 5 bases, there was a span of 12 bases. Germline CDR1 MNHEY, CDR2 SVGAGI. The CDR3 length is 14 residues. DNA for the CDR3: TGTGCCAGCAGTCACGCGGGGGGGAATGAAAAACTGTTTTTT. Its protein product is CASSHAGGNEKLFF.

The CDR3 spells CASSQEGGYGYTF. CDR3 nucleotide sequence: TGTGCCAGCAGCCAAGAGGGCGGCTATGGCTACACCTTC. V is TRBV3-1 (or the pseudogene TRBV3-2) and J is TRBJ1-2; D unresolved. The CDR3 spans 13 residues. Trimming left V 0 bases short and J 4 bases short, with 6 bases between. Germline CDR1 LGHDT, CDR2 YNNKEL (reference sequence).

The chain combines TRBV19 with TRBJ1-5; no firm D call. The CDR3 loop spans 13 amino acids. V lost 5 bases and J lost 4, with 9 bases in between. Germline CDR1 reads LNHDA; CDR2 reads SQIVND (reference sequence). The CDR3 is CASSATVNQPQHF. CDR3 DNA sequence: TGTGCCAGTAGTGCCACGGTTAATCAGCCCCAGCATTTT.

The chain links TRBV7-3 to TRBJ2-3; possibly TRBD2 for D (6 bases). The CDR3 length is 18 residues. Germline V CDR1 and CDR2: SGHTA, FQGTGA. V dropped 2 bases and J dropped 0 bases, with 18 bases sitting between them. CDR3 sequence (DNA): TGTGCCAGCAGCTTATATCCCCCTGGCGGGACCAGCACAGATACGCAGTATTTT. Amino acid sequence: CASSLYPPGGTSTDTQYF.

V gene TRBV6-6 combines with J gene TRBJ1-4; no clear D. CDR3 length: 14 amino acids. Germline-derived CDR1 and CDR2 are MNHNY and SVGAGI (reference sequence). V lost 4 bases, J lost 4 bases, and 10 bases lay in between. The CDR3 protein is CASSSGLDNEKLFF. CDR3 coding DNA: TGTGCCAGCAGTTCCGGGCTAGATAATGAAAAACTGTTTTTT.

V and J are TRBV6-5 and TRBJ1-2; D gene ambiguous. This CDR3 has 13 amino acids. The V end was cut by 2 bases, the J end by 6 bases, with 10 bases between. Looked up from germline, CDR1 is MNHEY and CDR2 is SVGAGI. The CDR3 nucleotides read TGTGCCAGCAGTTACGTCAACAGCAATGGCTACACCTTC. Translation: CASSYVNSNGYTF.

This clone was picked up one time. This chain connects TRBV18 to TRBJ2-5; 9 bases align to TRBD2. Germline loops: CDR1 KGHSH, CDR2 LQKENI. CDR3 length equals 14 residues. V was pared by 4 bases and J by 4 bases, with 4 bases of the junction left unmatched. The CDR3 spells CASSQTSGIETQYF. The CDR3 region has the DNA TGTGCCAGCTCACAGACTAGCGGAATAGAGACCCAGTACTTC.

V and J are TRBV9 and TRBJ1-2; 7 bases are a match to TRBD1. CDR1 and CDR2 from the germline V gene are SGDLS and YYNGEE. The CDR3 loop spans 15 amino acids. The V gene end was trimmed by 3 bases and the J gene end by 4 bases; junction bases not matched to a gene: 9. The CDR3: CASSGWDRTAYGYTF. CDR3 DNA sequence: TGTGCCAGCAGCGGGTGGGACAGAACAGCCTATGGCTACACCTTC. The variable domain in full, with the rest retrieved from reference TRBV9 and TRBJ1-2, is DSGVTQTPKHLITATGQRVTLRCSPRSGDLSVYWYQQSLDQGLQFLIQYYNGEERAKGNILERFSAQQFPDLHSELNLSSLELGDSALYFCASSGWDRTAYGYTFGSGTRLTVV.

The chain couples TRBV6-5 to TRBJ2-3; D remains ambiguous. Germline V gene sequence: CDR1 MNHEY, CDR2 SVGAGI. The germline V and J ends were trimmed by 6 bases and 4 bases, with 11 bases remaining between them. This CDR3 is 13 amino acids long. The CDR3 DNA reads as TGTGCCAGCAGCCTCATAGTGGCAGATACGCAGTATTTT. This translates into CASSLIVADTQYF.